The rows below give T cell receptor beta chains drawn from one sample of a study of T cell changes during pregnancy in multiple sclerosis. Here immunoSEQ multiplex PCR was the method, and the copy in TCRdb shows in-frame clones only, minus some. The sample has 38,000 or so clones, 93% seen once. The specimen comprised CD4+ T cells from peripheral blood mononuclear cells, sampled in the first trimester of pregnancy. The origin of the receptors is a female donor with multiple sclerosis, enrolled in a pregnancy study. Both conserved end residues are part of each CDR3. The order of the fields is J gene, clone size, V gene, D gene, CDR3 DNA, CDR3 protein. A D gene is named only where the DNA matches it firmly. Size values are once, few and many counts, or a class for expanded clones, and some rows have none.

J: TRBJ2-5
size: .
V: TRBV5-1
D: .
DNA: TGCGCCAGCAGCTTGGGGGGAGGGGGTGCCCAAGAGACCCAGTACTTC
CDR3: CASSLGGGGAQETQYF

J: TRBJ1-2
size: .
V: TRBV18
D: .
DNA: TGTGCCAGCTCATCAGGGACGGGAGCTAACTATGGCTACACCTTC
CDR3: CASSSGTGANYGYTF

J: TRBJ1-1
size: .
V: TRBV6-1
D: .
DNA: TGTGCCAGCAGCCGACAGGTTGGGGTGAACACTGAAGCTTTCTTT
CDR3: CASSRQVGVNTEAFF

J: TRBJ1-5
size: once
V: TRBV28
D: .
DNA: TGTGCCAGCAGTTTATCGGGAGGGCGCAATCAGCCCCAGCATTTT
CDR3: CASSLSGGRNQPQHF

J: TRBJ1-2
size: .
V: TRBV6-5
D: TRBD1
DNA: TGTGCCAGCAGTCCTCCCTGGGGACAGTCCTATGGCTACACCTTC
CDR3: CASSPPWGQSYGYTF

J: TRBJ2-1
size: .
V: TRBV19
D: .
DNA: TGTGCCAGTAGCACAAACAATGAGCAGTTCTTC
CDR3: CASSTNNEQFF

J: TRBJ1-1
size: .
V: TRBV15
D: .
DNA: TGTGCCACCAGCAGAGATGTTACGGGAGTGAACACTGAAGCTTTCTTT
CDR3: CATSRDVTGVNTEAFF

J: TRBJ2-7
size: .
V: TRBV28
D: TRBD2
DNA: TGTGCCAGCAGTTTGGATGAGGGGACTAGCGGGTTCTCCTACGAGCAGTACTTC
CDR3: CASSLDEGTSGFSYEQYF

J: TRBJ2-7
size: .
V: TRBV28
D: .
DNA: TGTGCCAGCAACAGTGGGGGCCGCGGCGAGCAGTACTTC
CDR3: CASNSGGRGEQYF

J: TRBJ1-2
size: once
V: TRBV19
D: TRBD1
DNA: TGTGCCAGTAGTGCCGGGACAGCTAACTATGGCTACACCTTC
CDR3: CASSAGTANYGYTF

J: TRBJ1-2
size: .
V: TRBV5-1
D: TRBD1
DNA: TGCGCCAGCAGCGTGGACAGGGGTGATTTGTATGGCTACACCTTC
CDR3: CASSVDRGDLYGYTF

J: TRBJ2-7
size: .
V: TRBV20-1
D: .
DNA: TGCAGTGCTAGAGGTATCTACGAGCAGTACTTC
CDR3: CSARGIYEQYF

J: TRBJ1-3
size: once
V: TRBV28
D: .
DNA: TGTGCCAGCAGTTTATCGCAGGGTACTGGAAACACCATATATTTT
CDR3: CASSLSQGTGNTIYF

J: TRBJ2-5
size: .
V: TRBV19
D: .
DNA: .
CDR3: CASTSDTRRETQYF

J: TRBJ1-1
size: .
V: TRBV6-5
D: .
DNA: TGTGCCAGCAGTTACGGTGGGGGCTGGGACACTGAAGCTTTCTTT
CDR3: CASSYGGGWDTEAFF

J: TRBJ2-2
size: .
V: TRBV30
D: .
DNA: TGTGCCTGGAGTTTGGGGGGAAGTCTCACCGGGGAGCTGTTTTTT
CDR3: CAWSLGGSLTGELFF

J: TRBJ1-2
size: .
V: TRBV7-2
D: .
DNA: TGTGCCAGCAGCTCCCAGGCAGGGGTGTCTGGCTACACCTTC
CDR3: CASSSQAGVSGYTF

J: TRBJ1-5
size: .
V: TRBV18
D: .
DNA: TGTGCCAGCTCGGGGGGGGCTAATCAGCCCCAGCATTTT
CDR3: CASSGGANQPQHF

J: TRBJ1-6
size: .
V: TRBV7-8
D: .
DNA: TGTGCCAGCAGCCTCTCTTCGGGACTCTTTTCACCCCTCCACTTT
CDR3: CASSLSSGLFSPLHF

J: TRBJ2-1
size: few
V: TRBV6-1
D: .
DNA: TGTGCCAGCTGGCAGGGAAGGACCTACAATGAGCAGTTCTTC
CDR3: CASWQGRTYNEQFF

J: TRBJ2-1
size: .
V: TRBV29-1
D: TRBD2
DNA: TGCAGCGGACGGACTAGCGGGAGAAACAATGAGCAGTTCTTC
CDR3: CSGRTSGRNNEQFF

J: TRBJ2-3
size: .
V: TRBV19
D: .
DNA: TGTGCCAGTAGCCGGGTCAAAAGCACAGATACGCAGTATTTT
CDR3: CASSRVKSTDTQYF